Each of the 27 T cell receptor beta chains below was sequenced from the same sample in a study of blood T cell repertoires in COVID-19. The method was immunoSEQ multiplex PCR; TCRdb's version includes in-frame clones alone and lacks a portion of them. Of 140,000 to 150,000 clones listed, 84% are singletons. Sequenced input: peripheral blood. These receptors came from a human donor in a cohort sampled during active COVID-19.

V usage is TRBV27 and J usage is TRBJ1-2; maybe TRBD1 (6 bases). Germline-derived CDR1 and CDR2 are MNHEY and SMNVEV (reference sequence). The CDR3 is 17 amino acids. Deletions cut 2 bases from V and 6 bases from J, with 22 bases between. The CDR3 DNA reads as TGTGCCAGCAGTTTAGGACAGAACCTTGGCTACTATGATGGCTACACCTTC. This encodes CASSLGQNLGYYDGYTF.

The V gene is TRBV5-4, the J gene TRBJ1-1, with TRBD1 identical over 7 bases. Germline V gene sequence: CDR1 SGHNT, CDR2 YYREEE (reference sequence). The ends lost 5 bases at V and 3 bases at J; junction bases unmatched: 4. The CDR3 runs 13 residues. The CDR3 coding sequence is TGTGCCAGCAGTTCAGACAGGGACACTGAAGCTTTCTTT. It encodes CASSSDRDTEAFF.

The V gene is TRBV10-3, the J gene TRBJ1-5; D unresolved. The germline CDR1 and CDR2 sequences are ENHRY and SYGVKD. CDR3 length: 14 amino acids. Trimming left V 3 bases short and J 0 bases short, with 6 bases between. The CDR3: CAISDRYSNQPQHF. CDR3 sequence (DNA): TGTGCCATCAGTGACCGGTATAGCAATCAGCCCCAGCATTTT.

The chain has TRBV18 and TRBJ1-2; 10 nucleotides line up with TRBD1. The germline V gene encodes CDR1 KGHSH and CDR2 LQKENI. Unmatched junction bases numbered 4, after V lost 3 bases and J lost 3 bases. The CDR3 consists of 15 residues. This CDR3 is CASSPLGTGDYGYTF. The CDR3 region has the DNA TGTGCCAGCTCACCCTTGGGGACAGGGGACTATGGCTACACCTTC.

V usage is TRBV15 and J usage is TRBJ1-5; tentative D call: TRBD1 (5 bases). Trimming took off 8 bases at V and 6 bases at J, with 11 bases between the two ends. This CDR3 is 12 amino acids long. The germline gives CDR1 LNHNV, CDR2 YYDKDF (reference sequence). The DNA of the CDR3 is TGTGCCACCGGGGGGGTTAGTCAGCCCCAGCATTTT. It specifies CATGGVSQPQHF.

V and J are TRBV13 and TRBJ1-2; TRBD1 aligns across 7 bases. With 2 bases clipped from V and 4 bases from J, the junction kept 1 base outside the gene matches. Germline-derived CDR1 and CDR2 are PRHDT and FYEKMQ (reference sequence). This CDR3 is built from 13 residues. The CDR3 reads CASSLQGGYGYTF. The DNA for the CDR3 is TGTGCCAGCAGCTTACAGGGGGGCTATGGCTACACCTTC.

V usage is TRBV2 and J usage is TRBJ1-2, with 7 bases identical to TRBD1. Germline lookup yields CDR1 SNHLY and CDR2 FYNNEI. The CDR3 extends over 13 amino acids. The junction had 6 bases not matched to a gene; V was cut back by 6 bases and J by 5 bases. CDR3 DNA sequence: TGTGCCAGCAGGGGACAGACCTCGTATGGCTACACCTTC. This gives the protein CASRGQTSYGYTF.

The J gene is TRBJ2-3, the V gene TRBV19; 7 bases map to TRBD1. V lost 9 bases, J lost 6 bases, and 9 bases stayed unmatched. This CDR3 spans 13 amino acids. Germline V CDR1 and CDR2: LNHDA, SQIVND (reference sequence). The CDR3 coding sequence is TGTGCCAGCGATTCAGGGGGTTGGGATACGCAGTATTTT. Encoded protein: CASDSGGWDTQYF.

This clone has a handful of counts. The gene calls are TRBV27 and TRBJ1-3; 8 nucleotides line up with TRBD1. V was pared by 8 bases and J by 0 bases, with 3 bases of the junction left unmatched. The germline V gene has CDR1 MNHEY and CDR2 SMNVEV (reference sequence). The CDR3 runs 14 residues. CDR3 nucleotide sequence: TGTGCCAGCCCTACAGGGGGCTCTGGAAACACCATATATTTT. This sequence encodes CASPTGGSGNTIYF.

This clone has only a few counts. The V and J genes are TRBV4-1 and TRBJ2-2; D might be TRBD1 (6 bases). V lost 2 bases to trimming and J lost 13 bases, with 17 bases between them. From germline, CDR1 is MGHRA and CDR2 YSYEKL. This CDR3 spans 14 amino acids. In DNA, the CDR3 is TGCGCCAGCAGCCAACCGGGACAAGGGGGTATGCTGTTTTTT. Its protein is CASSQPGQGGMLFF.

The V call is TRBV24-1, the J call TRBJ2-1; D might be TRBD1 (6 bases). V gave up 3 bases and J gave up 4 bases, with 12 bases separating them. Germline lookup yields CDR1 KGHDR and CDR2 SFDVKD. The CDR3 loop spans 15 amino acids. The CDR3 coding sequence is TGTGCCACCAGTGATAGCGACAGGAAATACAATGAGCAGTTCTTC. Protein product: CATSDSDRKYNEQFF.

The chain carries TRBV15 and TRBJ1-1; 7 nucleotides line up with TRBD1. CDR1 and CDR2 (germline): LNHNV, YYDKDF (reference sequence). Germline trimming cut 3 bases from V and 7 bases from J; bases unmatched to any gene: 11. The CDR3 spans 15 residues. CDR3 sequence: CATSSLDRARNEAFF. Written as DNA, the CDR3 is TGTGCCACCAGCAGCCTTGACAGGGCCAGAAATGAAGCTTTCTTT.

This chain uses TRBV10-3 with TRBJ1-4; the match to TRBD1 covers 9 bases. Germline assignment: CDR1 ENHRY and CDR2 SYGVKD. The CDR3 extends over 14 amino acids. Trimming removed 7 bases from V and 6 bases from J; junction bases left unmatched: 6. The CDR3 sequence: CAIKRGQGDEKLFF. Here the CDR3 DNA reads TGTGCCATCAAGAGGGGACAGGGTGATGAAAAACTGTTTTTT.

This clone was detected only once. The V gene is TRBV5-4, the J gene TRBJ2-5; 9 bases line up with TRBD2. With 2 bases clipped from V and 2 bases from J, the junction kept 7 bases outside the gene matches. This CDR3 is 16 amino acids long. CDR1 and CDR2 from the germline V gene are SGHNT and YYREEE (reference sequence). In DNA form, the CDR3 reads TGTGCCAGCAGCTTCCGAGTAGCGGGGGTACAAGAGACCCAGTACTTC. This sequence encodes CASSFRVAGVQETQYF.

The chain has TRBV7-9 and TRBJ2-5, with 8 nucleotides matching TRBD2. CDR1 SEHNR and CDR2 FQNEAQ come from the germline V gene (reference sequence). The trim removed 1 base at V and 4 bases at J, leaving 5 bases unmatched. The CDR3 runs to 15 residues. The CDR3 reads CASSLVTSGGETQYF. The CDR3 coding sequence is TGTGCCAGCAGCTTAGTAACTAGCGGTGGAGAGACCCAGTACTTC.

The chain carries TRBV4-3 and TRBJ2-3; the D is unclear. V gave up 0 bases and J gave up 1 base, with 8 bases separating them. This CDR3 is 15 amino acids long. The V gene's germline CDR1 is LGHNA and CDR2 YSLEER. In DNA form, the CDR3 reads TGCGCCAGCAGCCAAGAGTTAGCCGGCACAGATACGCAGTATTTT. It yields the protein CASSQELAGTDTQYF.

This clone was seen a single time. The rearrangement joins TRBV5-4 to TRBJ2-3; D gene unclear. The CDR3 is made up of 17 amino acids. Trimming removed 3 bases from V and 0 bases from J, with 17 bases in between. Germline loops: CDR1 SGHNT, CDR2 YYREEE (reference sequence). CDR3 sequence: CASSSGSRLQSTDTQYF. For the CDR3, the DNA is TGTGCCAGCAGCTCCGGATCGCGGCTGCAAAGCACAGATACGCAGTATTTT.

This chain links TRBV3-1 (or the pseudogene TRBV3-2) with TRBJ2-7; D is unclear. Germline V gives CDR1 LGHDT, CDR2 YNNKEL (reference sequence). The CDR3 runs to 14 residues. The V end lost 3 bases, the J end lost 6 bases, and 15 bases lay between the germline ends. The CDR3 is CASSHNSLTAEQYF. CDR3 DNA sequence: TGTGCCAGCAGCCATAACAGCCTGACGGCCGAGCAGTACTTC.

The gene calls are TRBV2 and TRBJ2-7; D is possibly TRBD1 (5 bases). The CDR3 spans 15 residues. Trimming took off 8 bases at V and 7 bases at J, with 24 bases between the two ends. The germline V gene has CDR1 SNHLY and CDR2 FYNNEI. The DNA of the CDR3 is TGTGCCAGCTCGCCCCAAGGGGTAGGGGCGGCGGAGCAGTACTTC. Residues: CASSPQGVGAAEQYF.

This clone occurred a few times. This CDR3 is CASSLTGQGYEQYF. The CDR3 DNA follows: TGCGCCAGCAGCTTAACGGGACAGGGGTACGAGCAGTACTTC. The chain links TRBV5-1 to TRBJ2-7; the match to TRBD1 covers 10 bases. This CDR3 has 14 residues. After removal of 2 bases from V and 4 bases from J, the junction contained 3 bases not matched to a gene. The V gene's germline CDR1 is SGHRS and CDR2 YFSETQ. The whole variable domain, filled in from reference TRBV5-1 and TRBJ2-7, reads KAGVTQTPRYLIKTRGQQVTLSCSPISGHRSVSWYQQTPGQGLQFLFEYFSETQRNKGNFPGRFSGRQFSNSRSEMNVSTLELGDSALYLCASSLTGQGYEQYFGPGTRLTVT.

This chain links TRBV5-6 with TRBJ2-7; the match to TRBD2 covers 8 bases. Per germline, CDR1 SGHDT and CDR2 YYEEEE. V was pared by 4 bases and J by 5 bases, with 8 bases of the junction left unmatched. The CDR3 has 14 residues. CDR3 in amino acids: CASSTTGGSHEQYF. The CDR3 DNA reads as TGTGCCAGCAGCACCACGGGGGGGTCCCACGAGCAGTACTTC.

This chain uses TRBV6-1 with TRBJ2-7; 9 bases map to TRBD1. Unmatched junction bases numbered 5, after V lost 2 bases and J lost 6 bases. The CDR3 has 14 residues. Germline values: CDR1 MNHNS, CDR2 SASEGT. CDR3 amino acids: CASSEPGQGGEQYF. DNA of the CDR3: TGTGCCAGCAGTGAACCGGGACAGGGTGGCGAGCAGTACTTC.

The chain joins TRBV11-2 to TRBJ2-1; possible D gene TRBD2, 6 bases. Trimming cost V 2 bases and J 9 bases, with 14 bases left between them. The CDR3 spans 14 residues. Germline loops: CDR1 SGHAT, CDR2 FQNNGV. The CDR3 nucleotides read TGTGCCAGCAGCTTACTTCGGGACTTAGGTGAGCAGTTCTTC. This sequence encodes CASSLLRDLGEQFF.

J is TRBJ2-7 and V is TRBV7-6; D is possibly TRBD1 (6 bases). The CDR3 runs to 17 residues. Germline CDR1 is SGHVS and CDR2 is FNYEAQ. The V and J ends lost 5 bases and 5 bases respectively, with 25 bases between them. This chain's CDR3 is CASSREASHRVENEQYF. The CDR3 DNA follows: TGTGCCAGCAGCCGCGAAGCTAGCCACAGGGTAGAAAACGAGCAGTACTTC.

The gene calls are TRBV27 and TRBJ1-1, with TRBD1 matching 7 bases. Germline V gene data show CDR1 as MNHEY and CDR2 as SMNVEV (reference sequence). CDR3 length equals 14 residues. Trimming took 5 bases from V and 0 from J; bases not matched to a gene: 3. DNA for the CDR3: TGTGCCAGCAGTCACAGGGGCATGAACACTGAAGCTTTCTTT. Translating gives CASSHRGMNTEAFF.

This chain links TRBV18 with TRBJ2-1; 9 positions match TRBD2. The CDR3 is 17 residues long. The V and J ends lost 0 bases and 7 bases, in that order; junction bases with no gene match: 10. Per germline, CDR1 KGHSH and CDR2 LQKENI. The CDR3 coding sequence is TGTGCCAGCTCACCACCCGCGGGCGGGGGGGAAGGAAATGAGCAGTTCTTC. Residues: CASSPPAGGGEGNEQFF.

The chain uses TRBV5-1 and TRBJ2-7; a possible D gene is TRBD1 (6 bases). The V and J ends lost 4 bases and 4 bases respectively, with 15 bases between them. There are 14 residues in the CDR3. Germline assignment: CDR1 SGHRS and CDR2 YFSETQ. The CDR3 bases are TGCGCCAGCAGCGTCTCCGGGACAATTTACGAGCAGTACTTC. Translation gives CASSVSGTIYEQYF.